The clone carrying this T cell receptor beta chain was seen just once. The data are from a study of blood T cell repertoires in COVID-19. Across the whole study: COVID-19 samples from acute and convalescent phases originated in the United States, Italy and Spain. In each case, the material was cDNA or gDNA derived from T cells, B-cell-depleted T cells, or PBMCs.

Source study methods: Nucleated cell counts were estimated from reference gene primer amplification. Sequencing was performed with immunoSEQ multiplex PCR; in TCRdb, only in-frame clones are kept and a portion is missing. Clonal size and the V and J genes are those of that table, whereas D and trimming came from the DNA. The sample lists around 260,000 clones, roughly 83% occurring once. V was clipped by 4 bases and J by 6 bases, with 6 bases between them. Germline CDR1 is SGHTA and CDR2 is FQGNSA. The CDR3 length is 11 residues. The chain links TRBV7-2 to TRBJ2-5; no clear D. Sample: peripheral blood. This TCR derives from a man in his fifties or sixties who had recovered from COVID-19. The CDR3 DNA is TGTGCCAGCAGCTCCCTCCAGACCCAGTACTTC. Residues: CASSSLQTQYF.